This T cell receptor (beta chain) was found in a study of shared clonotypes between healthy human individuals (dated by TCRdb to the early 2020s). Some background on the complete study: The cohort comprised a couple of women and a few men aged 18 to 49 years. Per donor, three plates each were used for CD4 naive and CD4 memory, two for CD8 naive, and one for CD8 memory. To estimate repertoire size and how much clonotype sharing occurs between individuals, the study deeply sequenced the blood TCR repertoires of about 5 healthy adults. To increase sequencing depth and limit assay-specific biases, TCR repertoire library preparation and sequencing were carried out by different laboratories using diverse techniques. Between about 0.8 and 9 billion PBMCs per donor were obtained by leukapheresis. Here is what the overall study found, with its caveats: Sampling was limited to blood, and TCR repertoires in tissue likely differ from TCR repertoires in blood. Because the study included a small number of donors, the genetic and exposure-history diversity represented was limited. Higher generation probabilities were observed for clonotypes shared by all four sorted-subset donors than for non-shared clonotypes. When several donors were compared, the shared fraction of clonotypes was about 5.5% for naive CD4, 3% to 4% for naive CD8, 2% to 2.5% for memory CD4, and approximately 0.4% for memory CD8. Pairwise subsampling led to the expectation that sequencing depth would affect the degree of clonotype sharing among donors. Incomplete sequencing was indicated by rarefaction of sorted-subset datasets, despite the large sequencing depth. Naive subsets generally had larger estimated clonotype richness than memory subsets.

For this clone: This clone's antigen is unknown. No quality values exist for individual bases; no much larger clone is one base distant.

Reading the germline V gene gives CDR1 SGHDN and CDR2 FVKESK. The CDR3 covers 20 residues, taking in both the cysteine and the phenylalanine. The sequence is cut down to CDR3 DNA, 60 bases in frame from base 1. For this chain, trimming is 4 bases at the V end and 2 bases at the J end, and the number of junction bases without a gene match is 18. Healthy HIV-negative adults with no recently reported acute infections or vaccinations were included as donors. Only Caucasian adults living in Nashville, Tennessee, USA were represented among the donors. CD4+ T cells were enriched by magnetic negative selection; naive cells were then positively selected on CD45RA, and the negative fraction formed the memory subset. Blood was obtained by leukapheresis, after which PBMCs were separated by Ficoll-Histopaque density gradient centrifugation and cryopreserved in liquid nitrogen vapor phase. Analytical flow cytometry was used to check the purity and quantity of every magnetically sorted T cell population. Each sorted fraction had its genomic DNA isolated and then quantified by UV absorbance on a Nanodrop 2000c.

Using the deep immunoSEQ assay, TCR CDR3 regions were amplified from genomic DNA by multiplex PCR. For each cell subset, the extracted genomic DNA was distributed evenly across all wells of several immunoSEQ 96-well plates, and each plate served as one replicate. For sorted subsets, 200 to 250 ng of genomic DNA, equivalent to around 30,000 T cell genomes, went into each replicate PCR. Purified libraries were measured with a Qubit 3.0 fluorometer, size-checked on a Bioanalyzer 2100, and measured again with the KAPA Library Quantification kit. Every immunoSEQ 96-well plate was sequenced on a separate single-read 150-cycle Illumina NextSeq 550 flow cell. In the paper's pipeline: Because only junctional sequences without quality scores were contained in the immunoSEQ output, filtering matching that applied to full-length reads could not be performed. Sequences were annotated with PyIR, a Python wrapper for IgBLAST v1.9, and V/J genes and CDR3 were assigned using IMGT germline references. Reads were filtered out if the reads had weak V/J assignments (E-value above 1e-6), no CDR3, stop codons, out-of-frame junctions, or ambiguous translated residues. V3J clonotypes were defined by identical inferred V gene, J gene, and CDR3 amino acid sequence. Percentage overlap between repertoires was computed as shared unique clonotypes divided by the size of the smaller repertoire. RTK rarefaction, the Chao1 estimator, and Recon v2.1 estimates of unobserved clonotypes were used to assess repertoire richness. For all TCRbeta clonotypes obtained by the gDNA method from a few donors, generation probabilities were computed with OLGA. This is the immuneACCESS table as TCRdb keeps it, with only in-frame sequences that have V and J called. A part of the clones is gone; compared with another copy, unresolved V genes explain less than half, and the rest is unexplained. That table supplies the V and J calls and clone size; D and trimming were determined from the DNA. The sample contains more than 1,200,000 clones, approximately 98.5% of them found a single time. Of the sample, around 0.38% falls within the top ten clones.

The source material was naive CD4+ T cells sorted from blood. Sample cell subset or site, as interpreted from the label and publication: CD45RA+ positively selected. This TCR was recovered from a man aged 30 to 45 in good health. This chain is built from TRBV14 and TRBJ1-3; 9 nucleotides in the junction match TRBD1. The CDR3 has the sequence CASSLRLPGQGTGTGNTIYF. The DNA sequence is TGTGCCAGCAGCCTAAGACTGCCGGGACAGGGTACTGGAACTGGAAACACCATATATTTT.